The sequence of this TCR beta chain was determined in a study of identical twins. Study-level findings and limits: While abundant cord blood beta clonotypes carried fewer insertions, memory repertoires showed no such pattern. The study found excess low generation probability among twin-shared out-of-frame alpha sequences.

The germline V gene has CDR1 SGHRS and CDR2 YFSETQ. CDR3 length: 13 residues. Trimming cost V 4 bases and J 8 bases, with 15 bases left between them. The donor group consisted entirely of healthy Caucasians. As to this clonotype: Its antigen is still unknown.

Template switching, a step in the protocol, added a universal primer site, and cDNA carried unique molecular identifiers. In TCRdb, the 5' RACE reads were re-called with MiXCR into one record per CDR3 protein. Of a few hundred thousand distinct CDR3 sequences in the sample, 12% are singletons; the top ten hold about 3.9%. These data were also filed under a second study, of yellow fever vaccine responses in identical twins.

V usage is TRBV5-1 and J usage is TRBJ1-1, with D tentatively TRBD1 (5 bases). This receptor was identified in a woman aged 18 to 35 in good health. Sequencing was done on a sample of memory (CD45RO+) T cells sorted from blood. The CDR3 loop is CASSEPGRREAFF. The CDR3 DNA is TGCGCCAGCAGCGAACCGGGACGGAGAGAAGCTTTCTTT.